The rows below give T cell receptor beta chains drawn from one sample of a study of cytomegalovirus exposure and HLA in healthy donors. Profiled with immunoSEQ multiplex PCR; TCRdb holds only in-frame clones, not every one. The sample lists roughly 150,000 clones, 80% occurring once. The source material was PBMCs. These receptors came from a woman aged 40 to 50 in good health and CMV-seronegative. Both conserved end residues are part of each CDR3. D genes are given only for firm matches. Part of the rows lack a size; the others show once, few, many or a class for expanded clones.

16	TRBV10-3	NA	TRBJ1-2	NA	TGTGCCAGCGGGACCGCTACATTTGTCCTCAACTATGGCTACACCTTC	CASGTATFVLNYGYTF
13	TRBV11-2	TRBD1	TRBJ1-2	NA	TGTGCCAGCAGACGGACAGGGAAGGGAAGCTACACCTTC	CASRRTGKGSYTF
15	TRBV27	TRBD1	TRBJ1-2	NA	TGTGCCAGCAGCCGACCGACAGGGGGCTACTATGGCTACACCTTC	CASSRPTGGYYGYTF
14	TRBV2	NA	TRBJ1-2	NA	TGTGCCAGCAGTGCGATGGCAGGGAACTATGGCTACACCTTC	CASSAMAGNYGYTF
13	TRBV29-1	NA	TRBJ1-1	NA	TGCAGCGCAGCCAGGGGATTCGGAACTGAAGCTTTCTTT	CSAARGFGTEAFF
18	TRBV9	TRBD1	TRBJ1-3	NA	TGTGCCAGCAGCGTAGAGACCAAGACAGGGGCCTCTGGAAACACCATATATTTT	CASSVETKTGASGNTIYF
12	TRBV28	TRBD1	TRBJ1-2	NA	TGTGCCAGCAGGACAGGGGGATATGGCTACACCTTC	CASRTGGYGYTF
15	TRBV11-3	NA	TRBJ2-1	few	TGTGCCAGCAGCTTATCGGGGGTGGACTACAATGAGCAGTTCTTC	CASSLSGVDYNEQFF
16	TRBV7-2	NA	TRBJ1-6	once	TGTGCCAGCAGCTTAGTTAGGGGAAACCCGAATTCACCCCTCCACTTT	CASSLVRGNPNSPLHF
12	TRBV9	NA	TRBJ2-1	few	TGTGCCAGCGGGGGGTCCTACAATGAGCAGTTCTTC	CASGGSYNEQFF
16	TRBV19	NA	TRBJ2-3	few	TGTGCCAGTAGTATTCCCTCGTGGGAGTACACAGATACGCAGTATTTT	CASSIPSWEYTDTQYF
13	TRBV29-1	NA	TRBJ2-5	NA	TGCAGCGTTGAAGAGGGGCGGACGGGGACCCAGTACTTC	CSVEEGRTGTQYF
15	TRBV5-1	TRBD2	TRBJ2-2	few	TGCGCCAGCAGCTTTGGCGGGGGGAACACCGGGGAGCTGTTTTTT	CASSFGGGNTGELFF
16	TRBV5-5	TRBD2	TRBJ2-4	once	TGTGCCAGCAGCTTAGAAGCGGGACCCCTCTGGAACATTCAGTACTTC	CASSLEAGPLWNIQYF
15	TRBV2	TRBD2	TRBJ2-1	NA	TGTGCCAGCAGTGAAAGTAGCGGGAGGCCGCCACAGCAGTTCTTC	CASSESSGRPPQQFF
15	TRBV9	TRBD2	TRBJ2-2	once	TGTGCCAGCAGCGTCGGGACTAGCGTTCCCGGGGAGCTGTTTTTT	CASSVGTSVPGELFF
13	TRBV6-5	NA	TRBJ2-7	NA	TGTGCCAGCAGTTACTCGGGCAGATCCGAGCAGTACTTC	CASSYSGRSEQYF
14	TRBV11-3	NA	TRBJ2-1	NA	TGTGCCAGCAGCTTAGAACAGATTCATGATGAGCAGTTCTTC	CASSLEQIHDEQFF
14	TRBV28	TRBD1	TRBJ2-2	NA	TGTGCCAGCGGCGACAGGGGTTTCCCCGGGGAGCTGTTTTTT	CASGDRGFPGELFF
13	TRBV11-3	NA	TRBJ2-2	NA	TGTACCAGCAGCCCTCGGGGGTCAGGGGAGCTGTTTTTT	CTSSPRGSGELFF
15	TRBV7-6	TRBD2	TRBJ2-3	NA	TGTGCCAGCAGCCAAACTAGCGGGGGTTGGGATACGCAGTATTTT	CASSQTSGGWDTQYF
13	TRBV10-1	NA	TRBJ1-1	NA	TGCGCCAGCAGCGACTTAGGAGGCACTGAAGCTTTCTTT	CASSDLGGTEAFF
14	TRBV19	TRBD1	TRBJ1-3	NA	TGTGCCAGTAACCACAGGGGAATCAAGAACACCATATATTTT	CASNHRGIKNTIYF
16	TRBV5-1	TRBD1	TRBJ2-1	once	TGCGCCAGCAGCTCCGGGACAGGGGTAGCGTTTGATGAGCAGTTCTTC	CASSSGTGVAFDEQFF
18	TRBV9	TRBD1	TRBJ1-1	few	TGTGCCAGCAGCGTAGGTTTCCGACAGGGGGCGCGCGGGGATGAAGCTTTCTTT	CASSVGFRQGARGDEAFF
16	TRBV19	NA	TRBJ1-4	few	TGTGCCAGTAGTCAACCCCGCGGGACAACTAATGAAAAACTGTTTTTT	CASSQPRGTTNEKLFF
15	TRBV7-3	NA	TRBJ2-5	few	TGTGCCAGCAGCTTAACGAATGGGGGCCGGGAGACCCAGTACTTC	CASSLTNGGRETQYF
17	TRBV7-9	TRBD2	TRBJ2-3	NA	TGTGCCAGCAGCTTAGGACTAGCGGGGGCGCGGCCAGATACGCAGTATTTT	CASSLGLAGARPDTQYF
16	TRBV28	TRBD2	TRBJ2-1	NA	TGTGCCAGCAGTCCCAGGGGTAGCGGGAGGGCGAATGAGCAGTTCTTC	CASSPRGSGRANEQFF
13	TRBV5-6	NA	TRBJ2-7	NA	TGTGCCAGCAGCTTGGGGGGCGGCTACGAGCAGTACTTC	CASSLGGGYEQYF
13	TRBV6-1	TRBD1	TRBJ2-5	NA	TGTGCCAGCACTCGGGACAGCCAAGAGACCCAGTACTTC	CASTRDSQETQYF
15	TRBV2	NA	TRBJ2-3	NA	TGTGCCAGCAGTGGAGGGGCAGGGGGCACAGATACGCAGTATTTT	CASSGGAGGTDTQYF
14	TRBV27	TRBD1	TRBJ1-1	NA	TGTGCCAGCAGTCCGACAGGGGGGTTGACTGAAGCTTTCTTT	CASSPTGGLTEAFF
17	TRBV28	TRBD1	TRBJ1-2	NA	TGTGCCAGCAGATCCCGACCGGGACAGGGGGCTAACTATGGCTACACCTTC	CASRSRPGQGANYGYTF
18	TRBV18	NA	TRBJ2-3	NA	TGTGCCAGCTCACCCCTCCCCGGCGGGGGCCTTACCACAGATACGCAGTATTTT	CASSPLPGGGLTTDTQYF
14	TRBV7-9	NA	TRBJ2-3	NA	TGTGCCAGCAGCTTAGCCCGACTGGGAGATACGCAGTATTTT	CASSLARLGDTQYF
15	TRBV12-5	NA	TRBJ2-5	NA	TGTGCTAGTGGTTTGGATGGGGGCCTGAGGCAGACCCAGTACTTC	CASGLDGGLRQTQYF
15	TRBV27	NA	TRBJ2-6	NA	TGTGCCAGCAGTCCGTACAGATCTGGGGCCAACGGCCTGACTTTC	CASSPYRSGANGLTF
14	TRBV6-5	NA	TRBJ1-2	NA	TGTGCCAGCAGAGTGACAGGAACTTTCTATGGCTACACCTTC	CASRVTGTFYGYTF
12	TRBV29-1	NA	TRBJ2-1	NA	TGCAGCGTTGGAGGGAAAAGAGGTGAGCAGTTCTTC	CSVGGKRGEQFF
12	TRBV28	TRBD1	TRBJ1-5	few	TGTGCCAGCAGAAACAGGGGTCAGCCCCAGCATTTT	CASRNRGQPQHF
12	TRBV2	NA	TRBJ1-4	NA	TGTGCCAGCACGAGGGCTAATGAAAAACTGTTTTTT	CASTRANEKLFF
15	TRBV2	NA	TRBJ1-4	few	TGTGCCAGCAGTGAGCAGGGTGTTACTAATGAAAAACTGTTTTTT	CASSEQGVTNEKLFF
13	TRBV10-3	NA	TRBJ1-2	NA	TGTGCCACCGAGACTACGACGGCGGAGGGCTACACCTTC	CATETTTAEGYTF
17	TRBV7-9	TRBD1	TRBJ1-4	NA	TGTGCCAGCAGCTTCGGGGACAGGGTTTTAACTAATGAAAAACTGTTTTTT	CASSFGDRVLTNEKLFF
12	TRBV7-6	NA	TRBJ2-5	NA	TGTGCCAGCAGCTACCCAGGGGAGACCCAGTACTTC	CASSYPGETQYF
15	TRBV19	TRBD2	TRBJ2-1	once	TGTGCCAGTAGTATTAGTAGCGGGGGCCACAATGAGCAGTTCTTC	CASSISSGGHNEQFF
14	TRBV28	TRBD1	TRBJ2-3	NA	TGTGCCAGCAGGACGGGACAGTGGCGGGATACGCAGTATTTT	CASRTGQWRDTQYF
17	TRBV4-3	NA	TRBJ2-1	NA	TGCGCCAGCAGCCAATTCCCCCGGTCAGGTGTTAACAATGAGCAGTTCTTC	CASSQFPRSGVNNEQFF
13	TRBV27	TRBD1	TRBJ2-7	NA	TGTGCCAGCCTGACAGGGGTTCCGGCCGAGCAGTACTTC	CASLTGVPAEQYF
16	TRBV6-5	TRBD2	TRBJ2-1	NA	TGTGCCAGCAGTTACTTGGGAGGGGTGGTCTACAATGAGCAGTTCTTC	CASSYLGGVVYNEQFF
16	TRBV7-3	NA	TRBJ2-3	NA	TGTGCCAGCAGCCCACAGGGTCTAAGGACACTAGATACGCAGTATTTT	CASSPQGLRTLDTQYF
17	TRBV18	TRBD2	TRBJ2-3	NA	TGTGCCAGCTCACCACCGGGACTAGCGGGAGGTTCAGATACGCAGTATTTT	CASSPPGLAGGSDTQYF
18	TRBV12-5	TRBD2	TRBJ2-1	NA	TGTGCTAGTGGTTTCCTCTCCCCCGGCGGGAGAAGTGGCAATGAGCAGTTCTTC	CASGFLSPGGRSGNEQFF
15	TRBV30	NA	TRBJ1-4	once	TGTGCCTGGAGTGTGCGGACAACAACTAATGAAAAACTGTTTTTT	CAWSVRTTTNEKLFF
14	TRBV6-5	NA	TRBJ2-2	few	TGTGCCAGCAGGAAGGGGGATAACACCGGGGAGCTGTTTTTT	CASRKGDNTGELFF
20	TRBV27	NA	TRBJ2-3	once	TGTGCCAGCAGTCCCATATCGCCGACTAGTCCCTACGCTAGCACAGATACGCAGTATTTT	CASSPISPTSPYASTDTQYF
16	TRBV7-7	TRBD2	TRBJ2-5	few	TGTGCCAGCAGCCAGGGACTAGCGGGGGCTTTAGAGACCCAGTACTTC	CASSQGLAGALETQYF
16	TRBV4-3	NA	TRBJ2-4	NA	TGCGCCAGCAGCCAAGATGCGGGGATCGGTTTGAACATTCAGTACTTC	CASSQDAGIGLNIQYF
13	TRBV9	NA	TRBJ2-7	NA	TGTGCCAGCAGCGGTCCGAGCTCCTACGAGCAGTACTTC	CASSGPSSYEQYF